This entry is about one T cell receptor (beta chain). Its specificity is not known. The data originate from a study of esophageal squamous cell carcinoma under preoperative chemotherapy. Study details: Both tumor-infiltrating lymphocytes and peripheral blood T cells had their TCR repertoires profiled. Study results and caveats: Chemotherapy was followed by significantly higher TCR diversity in peripheral T cells only, not tumor-infiltrating lymphocytes. Clonal contraction, more than amplification, hit abundant clones after paclitaxel-nedaplatin.

The V gene lost 4 bases and the J gene lost 6 bases, with 15 bases spanning the gap. The CDR3 runs to 14 residues. Germline values: CDR1 SEHNR, CDR2 FQNEAQ (reference sequence). Using its own MiXCR run on the PCR reads, TCRdb lists one record per CDR3 protein. The data contain 15,000 to 20,000 distinct CDR3 sequences, more than 45% of them singletons. Time point noted: after preoperative PTX-NDP chemotherapy. The rearrangement joins TRBV7-9 to TRBJ1-1; tentative D call: TRBD1 (6 bases). The TCR sequence derives from a human donor with esophageal squamous cell carcinoma. The donor label of this sample is uncertain. Collection of the sample occurred from a patient given preoperative chemotherapy. CDR3 loop: CASSYPRGWAEAFF. The CDR3 DNA is TGTGCCAGCAGCTACCCCAGGGGCTGGGCTGAAGCTTTCTTT.